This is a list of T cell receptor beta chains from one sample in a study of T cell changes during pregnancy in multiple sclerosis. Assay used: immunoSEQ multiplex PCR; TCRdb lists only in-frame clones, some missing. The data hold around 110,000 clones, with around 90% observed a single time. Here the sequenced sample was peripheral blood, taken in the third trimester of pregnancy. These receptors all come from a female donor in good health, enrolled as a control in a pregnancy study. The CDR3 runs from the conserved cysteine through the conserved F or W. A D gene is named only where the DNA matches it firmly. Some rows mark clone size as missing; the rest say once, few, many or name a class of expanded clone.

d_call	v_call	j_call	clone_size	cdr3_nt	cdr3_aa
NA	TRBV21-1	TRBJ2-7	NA	TGTGCCAGCAGCCCCTACAGGGGACAAGTCTACGAGCAGTACTTC	CASSPYRGQVYEQYF
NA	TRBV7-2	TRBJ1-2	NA	TGTGCCAGCAGCTCCTTAGGAGGTCGGGGCTACACCTTC	CASSSLGGRGYTF
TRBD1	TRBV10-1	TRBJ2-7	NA	TGCGCCAGCAGTGCCGACAGGGACTCCTACGAGCAGTACTTC	CASSADRDSYEQYF
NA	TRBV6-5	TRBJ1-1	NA	TGTGCCAGCCGACTACGCAACCGACTGATCACTGAAGCTTTCTTT	CASRLRNRLITEAFF
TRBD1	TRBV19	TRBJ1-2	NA	TGTGCCAGCGCAGACAGGGTGAGGGTCGGCTACACCTTC	CASADRVRVGYTF
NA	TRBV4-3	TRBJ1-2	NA	TGCGCCAGCAGCGCCCTAGGTGAGGCAAACTATGGCTACACCTTC	CASSALGEANYGYTF
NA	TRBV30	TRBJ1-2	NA	TGTGCCTGGAGCAGACAGGAAGGAGCTAACTATGGCTACACCTTC	CAWSRQEGANYGYTF
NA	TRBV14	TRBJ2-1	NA	TGTGCCAGCAGCCCCCAGGGCAGGGTTGAGCAGTTCTTC	CASSPQGRVEQFF
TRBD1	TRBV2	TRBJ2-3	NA	TGTGCCAGCAGTCTCCGGGACAGGGTTGATACGCAGTATTTT	CASSLRDRVDTQYF
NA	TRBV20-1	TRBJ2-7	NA	TGCAGTGCTAGGACTGCCTACGAGCAGTACTTC	CSARTAYEQYF
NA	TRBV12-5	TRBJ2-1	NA	TGTGCTAGTGGCTCTACGGGGAGAGGCGATGAGCAGTTCTTC	CASGSTGRGDEQFF
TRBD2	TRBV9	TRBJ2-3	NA	TGTGCCAGCAGCGTACCCCTAGCGGGGGGGCTAGATACGCAGTATTTT	CASSVPLAGGLDTQYF
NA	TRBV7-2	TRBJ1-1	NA	TGTGCCAGCAGCTTTACGGGGGAGGACACTGAAGCTTTCTTT	CASSFTGEDTEAFF
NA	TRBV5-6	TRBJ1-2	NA	TGTGCCAGCAGCTCCTTAGGAGGACAGCGACACTATGGCTACACCTTC	CASSSLGGQRHYGYTF
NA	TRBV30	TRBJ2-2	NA	TGTGCCTGGAGTGTTGGCAGGGGGGCCGGGGAGCTGTTTTTT	CAWSVGRGAGELFF
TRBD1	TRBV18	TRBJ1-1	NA	TGTGCCAGCTCAGAGACAGGGCCCACTGAAGCTTTCTTT	CASSETGPTEAFF
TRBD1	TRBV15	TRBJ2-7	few	TGTGCCACCAGCGGGCGACAGGGGGCCTACGAGCAGTACTTC	CATSGRQGAYEQYF
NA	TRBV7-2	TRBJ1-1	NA	TGTGCCAGCAGCTTACAGGGAACGAACACTGAAGCTTTCTTT	CASSLQGTNTEAFF
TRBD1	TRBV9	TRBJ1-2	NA	TGTGCCAGCAGCGTAGGGGACAGGGGATTCGATGGCTACACCTTC	CASSVGDRGFDGYTF
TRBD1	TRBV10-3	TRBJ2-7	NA	TGTGCCATCAGTGGGGACAGGGGGCTATACGAGCAGTACTTC	CAISGDRGLYEQYF
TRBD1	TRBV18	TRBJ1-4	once	TGTGCCAGCTCACTTTTGACAGGGGACAATGAAAAACTGTTTTTT	CASSLLTGDNEKLFF
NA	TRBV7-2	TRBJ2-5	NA	TGTGCCAGCAGCTTAGATCACCTAGGGGCCCAGTACTTC	CASSLDHLGAQYF
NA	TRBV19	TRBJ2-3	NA	TGTGCCAGTAGCCGGGGTGGCACAGATACGCAGTATTTT	CASSRGGTDTQYF
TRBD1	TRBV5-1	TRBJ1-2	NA	TGCGCCAGCAGCGCTCGGACAGGGGGCATGGGCTACACCTTC	CASSARTGGMGYTF
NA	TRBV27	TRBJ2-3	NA	TGTGCCGGCGACAGGAGCACAGATACGCAGTATTTT	CAGDRSTDTQYF
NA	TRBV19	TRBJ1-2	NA	TGTGCCAGTACGACAGCGAGAAGGGGCTACACCTTC	CASTTARRGYTF
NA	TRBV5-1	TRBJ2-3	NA	TGCGCCAGCAGCTCCGGACTGGCTAGCACAGATACGCAGTATTTT	CASSSGLASTDTQYF
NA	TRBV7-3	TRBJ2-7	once	TGTGCCAGCAGCCCAGTAGGGGTAGCGGATCCCTACGAGCAGTACTTC	CASSPVGVADPYEQYF
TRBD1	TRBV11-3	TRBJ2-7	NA	TGTGCCAGCAGCTTCCGGGACAGGGACGAGCAGTACTTC	CASSFRDRDEQYF
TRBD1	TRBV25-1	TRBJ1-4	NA	TGTGCCAGCAGTGAAGGGACAGGGGGCAGGTTTAATGAAAAACTGTTTTTT	CASSEGTGGRFNEKLFF
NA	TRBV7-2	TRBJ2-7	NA	TGTGCCAGCAGCGCCCGACAGTACGAGCAGTACTTC	CASSARQYEQYF
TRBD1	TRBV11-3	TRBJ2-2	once	TGTGCCAGCAGCCAAGGACAGGGGGCGACCGGGGAGCTGTTTTTT	CASSQGQGATGELFF
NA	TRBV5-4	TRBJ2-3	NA	TGTGCCAGCAGTAGGGGCGGGGGCACAGATACGCAGTATTTT	CASSRGGGTDTQYF
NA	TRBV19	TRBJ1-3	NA	TGTGCCAGTAGTATCGGGGGGCTCTCTGGAAACACCATATATTTT	CASSIGGLSGNTIYF
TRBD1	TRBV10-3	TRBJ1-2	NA	TGTGCCATCAGTGAGTGGGGGACAGACGGCTACACCTTC	CAISEWGTDGYTF
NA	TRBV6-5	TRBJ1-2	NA	TGTGCCAGCAGTTACGTTGGACAGAATGGCTACACCTTC	CASSYVGQNGYTF
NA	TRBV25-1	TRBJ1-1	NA	TGTGCCAGCTTGGGGCCGATGAACACTGAAGCTTTCTTT	CASLGPMNTEAFF
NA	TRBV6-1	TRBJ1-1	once	TGTGCCAGCAGGAAGGGACAGAACACTGAAGCTTTCTTT	CASRKGQNTEAFF
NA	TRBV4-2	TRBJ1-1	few	TGTGCCAGCAGCCAAGAGGACAGCCAACTTGAAGCTTTCTTT	CASSQEDSQLEAFF
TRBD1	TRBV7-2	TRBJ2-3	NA	TGTGCCAGCAGTACACAGGGGGCAGATACGCAGTATTTT	CASSTQGADTQYF
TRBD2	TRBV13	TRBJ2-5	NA	TGTGCCAGCAGCCGGAGCGGGGCGGGACAAGAGACCCAGTACTTC	CASSRSGAGQETQYF
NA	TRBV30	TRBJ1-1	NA	TGTGCCTGGAGTGGACAGGTGAACACTGAAGCTTTCTTT	CAWSGQVNTEAFF
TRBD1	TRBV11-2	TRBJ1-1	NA	TGTGCCAGCAGGACGACAGGGGGCGGCGGGAACACTGAAGCTTTCTTT	CASRTTGGGGNTEAFF
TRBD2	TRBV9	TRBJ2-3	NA	TGTGCCAGCAGCCTCGGTGCGGGGGGGCTCCTCCTCCCAACAGATACGCAGTATTTT	CASSLGAGGLLLPTDTQYF
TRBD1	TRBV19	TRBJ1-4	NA	TGTGCCAGTAGTTGGGGGACAGGGGATGAAAAACTGTTTTTT	CASSWGTGDEKLFF
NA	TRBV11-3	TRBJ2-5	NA	TGTGCCAGCAGCTTAGACGGGGAAGAGACCCAGTACTTC	CASSLDGEETQYF
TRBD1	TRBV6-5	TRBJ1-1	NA	TGTGCCAGCAACTACAGGGGGTCAGCTTTCTTT	CASNYRGSAFF
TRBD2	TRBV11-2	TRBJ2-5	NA	TGTGCCAGCAGCTTACAACCTGGGGCTAGCGGGGGAGAGAGGTACTTC	CASSLQPGASGGERYF